A selection of T cell receptor beta chains follows, all from one sample in a study of shared clonotypes between healthy human individuals. Repertoires were generated with immunoSEQ multiplex PCR, while TCRdb's copy carries only in-frame clones and drops some. The sample carries about 2.4 million clones, roughly 92% recorded once. Sample: naive CD4+ T cells sorted from blood. The source is a man aged 18 to 35 in good health. The CDR3 runs from the conserved cysteine through the conserved F or W. A D gene is named only where the DNA matches it firmly. Size tells how often a clone was seen (once, few, many) or the class of an expanded clone, and some rows leave it out.

J	D	size	V	CDR3	DNA
TRBJ2-5	TRBD2	NA	TRBV11-2	CASSTQRTSQETQYF	TGTGCCAGCAGCACTCAAAGGACTAGTCAAGAGACCCAGTACTTC
TRBJ2-7	NA	NA	TRBV6-1	CASRPQGGYEQYF	TGTGCCAGCAGACCTCAGGGGGGTTACGAGCAGTACTTC
TRBJ1-2	NA	NA	TRBV12-5	CASGLVGWGDGYTF	TGTGCTAGTGGTTTGGTAGGCTGGGGAGATGGCTACACCTTC
TRBJ1-1	NA	few	TRBV30	CAWRAMEDTEAFF	TGTGCCTGGAGGGCCATGGAGGACACTGAAGCTTTCTTT
TRBJ1-6	NA	NA	TRBV6-5	CASRDASHSPLHF	TGTGCCAGCAGGGACGCAAGTCATTCACCCCTCCACTTT
TRBJ1-1	NA	once	TRBV18	CASSPSTGMNTEAFF	TGTGCCAGCTCACCATCGACGGGGATGAACACTGAAGCTTTCTTT
TRBJ2-2	NA	NA	TRBV5-1	CASSIQGGTGELFF	TGCGCCAGCAGCATTCAGGGGGGAACCGGGGAGCTGTTTTTT
TRBJ1-5	NA	NA	TRBV2	CASSDPGERVNQPQHF	TGTGCCAGCAGTGACCCAGGGGAAAGGGTCAATCAGCCCCAGCATTTT
TRBJ2-5	NA	NA	TRBV18	CASLAGVQETQYF	TGTGCCAGCTTAGCCGGGGTCCAAGAGACCCAGTACTTC
TRBJ1-6	NA	NA	TRBV30	CAWSVGGYNSPLHF	TGTGCCTGGAGTGTCGGAGGTTATAATTCACCCCTCCACTTT
TRBJ2-3	NA	NA	TRBV13	CASSLRRQARADTQYF	TGTGCCAGCAGCTTACGTCGCCAGGCAAGGGCAGATACGCAGTATTTT
TRBJ1-3	NA	NA	TRBV18	CASSPNTILSGNTIYF	TGTGCCAGCTCACCCAACACGATCCTGTCTGGAAACACCATATATTTT
TRBJ2-3	NA	NA	TRBV2	CASTGTPSTDTQYF	TGTGCCAGCACTGGGACTCCAAGCACAGATACGCAGTATTTT
TRBJ1-4	NA	NA	TRBV7-9	CASGQVPATNEKLFF	TGTGCCAGCGGGCAGGTGCCCGCAACTAATGAAAAACTGTTTTTT
TRBJ2-2	NA	NA	TRBV5-1	CASSLAKYMLVQTGELFF	TGCGCCAGCAGCTTGGCCAAATATATGCTCGTCCAAACCGGGGAGCTGTTTTTT
TRBJ1-3	NA	NA	TRBV18	CASSPSDSAGNTIYF	TGTGCCAGCTCACCATCCGACAGTGCTGGAAACACCATATATTTT
TRBJ2-7	TRBD2	NA	TRBV7-8	CASSDQRGTYEQYF	TGTGCCAGCAGCGACCAGCGGGGAACCTACGAGCAGTACTTC
TRBJ2-7	NA	NA	TRBV7-9	CASSPTGTESEQYF	TGTGCCAGCAGCCCAACCGGGACGGAATCCGAGCAGTACTTC
TRBJ1-2	TRBD1	NA	TRBV11-2	CASSLAGTGRIYGYTF	TGTGCCAGCAGCTTGGCCGGGACAGGCCGCATCTATGGCTACACCTTC
TRBJ1-1	NA	NA	TRBV7-9	CASSLRQGPNTEAFF	TGTGCCAGCAGCTTACGCCAGGGGCCGAACACTGAAGCTTTCTTT
TRBJ1-3	NA	NA	TRBV7-9	CASREGGGNTIYF	TGTGCCAGCCGCGAAGGGGGGGGAAACACCATATATTTT
TRBJ2-7	TRBD1	NA	TRBV6-5	CASRRGQGHEQYF	TGTGCCAGTAGACGGGGACAGGGACACGAGCAGTACTTC
TRBJ2-6	TRBD1	NA	TRBV7-3	CASSKTGTGVSGANVLTF	TGTGCCAGCAGTAAAACCGGGACAGGGGTGTCTGGGGCCAACGTCCTGACTTTC
TRBJ1-2	NA	NA	TRBV6-5	CASSYGSLNYGYTF	TGTGCCAGCAGTTACGGGTCTTTAAACTATGGCTACACCTTC
TRBJ1-6	TRBD1	NA	TRBV7-9	CASSRQGVDNSPLHF	TGTGCCAGCAGCCGACAGGGGGTGGATAATTCACCCCTCCACTTT
TRBJ1-2	NA	NA	TRBV30	CAWSASDFGTYTF	TGTGCCTGGAGTGCTTCTGACTTTGGGACATACACCTTC
TRBJ1-1	NA	once	TRBV7-2	CASRAGGGTEAFF	TGTGCCAGCAGAGCCGGGGGGGGCACTGAAGCTTTCTTT
TRBJ1-5	TRBD1	NA	TRBV5-1	CASSLEGTDNQPQHF	TGCGCCAGCAGCCTAGAGGGGACAGACAATCAGCCCCAGCATTTT
TRBJ1-2	TRBD1	NA	TRBV19	CASSSGQARGYGYTF	TGTGCCAGTAGTTCGGGACAGGCGAGGGGTTATGGCTACACCTTC
TRBJ1-1	NA	NA	TRBV13	CASSLPMNTEAFF	TGTGCCAGCAGCTTACCAATGAACACTGAAGCTTTCTTT
TRBJ1-4	TRBD1	NA	TRBV14	CASSLTGQGNAKLFF	TGTGCCAGCAGCCTGACGGGACAGGGCAACGCAAAACTGTTTTTT
TRBJ2-3	NA	NA	TRBV29-1	CSVGRGGSDTQYF	TGCAGCGTTGGCAGGGGCGGGTCAGATACGCAGTATTTT
TRBJ2-1	NA	NA	TRBV6-4	CASSEEFYNEQFF	TGTGCCAGCAGTGAGGAGTTCTACAATGAGCAGTTCTTC
TRBJ2-5	NA	NA	TRBV29-1	CSVEDGRFQYF	TGCAGCGTTGAAGATGGAAGGTTCCAGTACTTC
TRBJ2-1	NA	NA	TRBV5-1	CASSFPGGPRNEQFF	TGCGCCAGCAGCTTCCCGGGGGGCCCTCGCAATGAGCAGTTCTTC
TRBJ1-1	NA	NA	TRBV10-3	CAISSLNSDTEAFF	TGTGCCATCAGTTCCTTAAATAGCGACACTGAAGCTTTCTTT